The 32 T cell receptor beta chains below were found in one sample sequenced in a study of regulatory T cells in long-lasting Graves disease. Arm-PCR of CDR3 regions and iRepertoire HTBI primers were used to build TCR beta libraries. TCRdb re-called the multiplex PCR reads with MiXCR, one entry per CDR3 protein. This table holds 500,000 to 800,000 distinct CDR3 sequences, around 30% found once. Documented time point: persistent/refractory GD, antithyroid drugs over 5 years with positive TRAb. There was RNA extracted from PBMCs, and the TCR library was made from it. The material was peripheral blood mononuclear cells (PBMCs), obtained when the disease was refractory, from a patient treated with antithyroid drugs. The receptor set was obtained from a female donor with Graves disease.

The J gene is TRBJ1-6, the V gene TRBV25-1; D remains ambiguous. The CDR3 is 12 residues long. Germline V lookup: CDR1 MGHDK, CDR2 SYGVNS. V was clipped by 3 bases and J by 9 bases, with 6 bases between them. CDR3 in DNA: TGTGCCAGCAGTGACCCTCTTTCACCCCTCCACTTT. Its translation: CASSDPLSPLHF.

This clonotype appeared many times. The chain joins TRBV12-3 or TRBV12-4 to TRBJ2-7; 7 bases agree with TRBD1. Unmatched junction bases numbered 10, after V lost 6 bases and J lost 2 bases. This CDR3 region has 15 residues. Written as DNA, the CDR3 is TGTGCCAGCAGCATGCCGCACAGGGGCACCTACGAGCAGTACTTC. It is translated as CASSMPHRGTYEQYF.

This clonotype was detected many times. The chain uses TRBV15 and TRBJ2-7; tentatively, D is TRBD2 (6 bases). The CDR3 consists of 15 residues. The germline CDR1 and CDR2 sequences are LNHNV and YYDKDF (reference sequence). Trimming shortened V by 0 bases and J by 0 bases, and 9 bases separated the two germline ends. CDR3 sequence reads: CATSRDWRDSYEQYF. The CDR3 nucleotides are TGTGCCACCAGCAGAGATTGGAGGGACTCCTACGAGCAGTACTTC. Full variable domain (missing parts from reference TRBV15 and TRBJ2-7): DAMVIQNPRYQVTQFGKPVTLSCSQTLNHNVMYWYQQKSSQAPKLLFHYYDKDFNNEADTPDNFQSRRPNTSFCFLDIRSPGLGDTAMYLCATSRDWRDSYEQYFGPGTRLTVT.

CDR3 residues: CSANQWGSPQETQYF. The CDR3 DNA sequence: TGCAGTGCTAACCAATGGGGGTCCCCCCAAGAGACCCAGTACTTC. The V and J genes are TRBV20-1 and TRBJ2-5, with D perhaps TRBD1 or TRBD2 (5 bases each). With 4 bases removed from V and 1 base from J, the gap between germline ends came to 16 bases. Germline loops: CDR1 DFQATT, CDR2 SNEGSKA (reference sequence). The CDR3 is 15 residues long.

This clonotype was detected ten times or more. The CDR3 is CASSPTGTVPYGYTF. CDR3 DNA sequence: TGTGCCAGCAGTCCCACCGGGACAGTGCCTTATGGCTACACCTTC. The chain combines TRBV12-3 or TRBV12-4 with TRBJ1-2; 7 bases fit TRBD1. With V trimmed by 5 bases and J by 5 bases, 11 bases remained unmatched. The CDR3 runs 15 residues.

The chain couples TRBV12-5 to TRBJ1-6; 8 nucleotides agree with TRBD1. Germline lookup yields CDR1 LGHNT and CDR2 FRNRAP. This CDR3 has 18 residues. V dropped 2 bases and J dropped 0; count of bases not matched to a gene: 6. CDR3 in DNA: TGTGCTAGTGGTTTGATTGGACAGGGAAGCTCCTATAATTCACCCCTCCACTTT. Protein: CASGLIGQGSSYNSPLHF. The full variable domain, its missing parts supplied by reference TRBV12-5 and TRBJ1-6, is DARVTQTPRHKVTEMGQEVTMRCQPILGHNTVFWYRQTMMQGLELLAYFRNRAPLDDSGMPKDRFSAEMPDATLATLKIQPSEPRDSAVYFCASGLIGQGSSYNSPLHFGNGTRLTVT.

This clonotype was recorded a few times. The rearrangement links TRBV5-1 to TRBJ1-1, with 7 nucleotides matching TRBD1. CDR3 length equals 16 residues. Trimming at V came to 4 bases and at J to 3 bases, leaving 12 bases not matched to a gene. Germline loops: CDR1 SGHRS, CDR2 YFSETQ. CDR3 in amino acids: CASSRALHRGDTEAFF. The CDR3 coding sequence is TGCGCCAGCAGCAGGGCCCTGCACAGGGGCGACACTGAAGCTTTCTTT.

The rearrangement links TRBV15 to TRBJ2-5; 9 positions match TRBD2. V was clipped by 1 base and J by 3 bases; unmatched bases: 6. CDR1 LNHNV and CDR2 YYDKDF come from the germline V gene (reference sequence). CDR3 length equals 16 residues. The CDR3 nucleotides are TGTGCCACCAGCAGAGTCAGACTAGCGGAAGAAGAGACCCAGTACTTC. This codes for CATSRVRLAEEETQYF.

CDR3 sequence reads: CASSPSRQGFFGYTF. The CDR3 region has the DNA TGTGCCAGCAGCCCCTCCCGGCAGGGTTTTTTCGGCTACACCTTC. The gene calls are TRBV2 and TRBJ1-2; D is possibly TRBD1 (5 bases). The germline V gene has CDR1 SNHLY and CDR2 FYNNEI. With 6 bases removed from V and 8 bases from J, the gap between germline ends came to 22 bases. This CDR3 spans 15 amino acids.

The chain links TRBV20-1 to TRBJ2-7; TRBD2 matches 13 bases. Per the germline V gene, CDR1 is DFQATT and CDR2 is SNEGSKA (reference sequence). V lost 6 bases and J lost 7; bases outside the gene matches: 9. The length of the CDR3 is 14 residues. Here the CDR3 DNA reads TGCAGTGCGGAACTAGCGGGAGGGCCTAGAGAGCAGTACTTC. This codes for CSAELAGGPREQYF.

In this sample, this clonotype turned up many times. The chain couples TRBV12-3 or TRBV12-4 to TRBJ1-1; unclear D gene. The CDR3 is 13 residues long. Trimming cost V 6 bases and J 0 bases, with 8 bases left between them. DNA for the CDR3: TGTGCCAGCAGGACACAAGTGAACACTGAAGCTTTCTTT. Amino acid sequence: CASRTQVNTEAFF.

Notes on this clonotype: A read error may produce the germline difference seen at one junction end. The chain links TRBV5-1 to TRBJ2-6, with 9 nucleotides matching TRBD1. The CDR3 is made up of 17 amino acids. Looked up from germline, CDR1 is SGHRS and CDR2 is YFSETQ. The CDR3 DNA reads as TGTGCCAGCAGCCTCGGGGGGACAGGGTATGGGGCCAACGTCCTGACTTTC. Its translation is CASSLGGTGYGANVLTF.

The rearrangement joins TRBV19 to TRBJ1-5, with unresolved D. The CDR3 is 13 residues long. Looked up from germline, CDR1 is LNHDA and CDR2 is SQIVND (reference sequence). Trimming shortened V by 5 bases and J by 7 bases, and 12 bases separated the two germline ends. CDR3 residues: CASSVVREQPQHF. DNA for the CDR3: TGTGCCAGTAGTGTGGTAAGGGAACAGCCCCAGCATTTT.

The rearrangement uses TRBV5-4 and TRBJ2-5; D possibly corresponds to TRBD1 (5 bases). V was shortened by 4 bases and J by 5 bases, with 18 bases between the two germline ends. Germline CDR1 reads SGHNT; CDR2 reads YYREEE (reference sequence). The CDR3 consists of 15 residues. CDR3 sequence reads: CASSAQGGRGETQYF. The CDR3 DNA reads TGTGCCAGCAGCGCCCAGGGTGGTCGTGGGGAGACCCAGTACTTC.

The table lists this clonotype with a few counts. The V and J genes are TRBV2 and TRBJ1-3; D is unclear. The V and J ends lost 2 bases and 7 bases respectively, with 6 bases between them. This CDR3 has 12 amino acids. CDR1 is SNHLY, CDR2 FYNNEI, per germline. CDR3 sequence reads: CASSESTNTIYF. DNA of the CDR3: TGTGCCAGCAGTGAATCTACTAACACCATATATTTT.

V is TRBV5-1 and J is TRBJ1-5; the match to TRBD1 covers 10 bases. V was pared by 0 bases and J by 6 bases, with 12 bases of the junction left unmatched. This CDR3 has 18 residues. From germline, CDR1 is SGHRS and CDR2 YFSETQ. The CDR3 DNA reads TGCGCCAGCAGCTTGGCGGGACAGGGGATTTTGACCTGTCAGCCCCAGCATTTT. Its protein product is CASSLAGQGILTCQPQHF.

This clonotype was recorded a few times. The rearrangement links TRBV4-1 to TRBJ2-7; TRBD1 matches 7 bases. Germline trimming cut 5 bases from V and 7 bases from J; bases unmatched to any gene: 14. In germline, CDR1 is MGHRA, CDR2 YSYEKL. CDR3 length equals 15 residues. The CDR3 DNA reads as TGCGCCAGCAGCGACGTGCGAGGGGGCCCTCCAGAGCAGTACTTC. This sequence encodes CASSDVRGGPPEQYF.

This clonotype appeared a few times. V and J are TRBV11-2 and TRBJ1-3, with D unclear. The germline CDR1 and CDR2 sequences are SGHAT and FQNNGV. The CDR3 runs to 13 residues. V dropped 5 bases and J dropped 2 bases, with 7 bases sitting between them. The CDR3 coding sequence is TGTGCCAGCAGCCGTCTGACTGGAAACACCATATATTTT. Amino acids: CASSRLTGNTIYF. The full variable domain, with the rest looked up from reference TRBV11-2 and TRBJ1-3, is EAGVAQSPRYKIIEKRQSVAFWCNPISGHATLYWYQQILGQGPKLLIQFQNNGVVDDSQLPKDRFSAERLKGVDSTLKIQPAKLEDSAVYLCASSRLTGNTIYFGEGSWLTVV.

In regard to this clonotype: This CDR3 is missing its conserved last phenylalanine or tryptophan, likely due to a read error. The chain is built from TRBV20-1 and TRBJ1-2, with D possibly TRBD1 on 5 matching bases. There are 14 residues in the CDR3. V was trimmed by 5 bases and J by 0 bases, leaving 13 bases between them. Germline loops: CDR1 DFQATT, CDR2 SNEGSKA (reference sequence). The chain's CDR3 is CSAETGGANYGYTL. The DNA of the CDR3 is TGCAGTGCTGAGACGGGGGGGGCTAACTATGGCTACACCCTC.

This clonotype was detected only a few times. The genes are TRBV7-3 and TRBJ1-6, with TRBD1 matching 8 bases. The CDR3 contains 14 residues. In germline, CDR1 is SGHTA, CDR2 FQGTGA. Trimming cost V 1 base and J 10 bases; bases outside gene matches: 3. CDR3 sequence: CASSLNRGGSPLHF. DNA for the CDR3: TGTGCCAGCAGCTTAAACAGGGGGGGATCACCCCTCCACTTT.

Concerning this clonotype itself: One end of the junction does not line up with germline, which may come from a read error. The rearrangement links TRBV3-1 to TRBJ1-1; 11 bases line up with TRBD1. Germline lookup yields CDR1 LGHDT and CDR2 YNNKEL (reference sequence). CDR3 length: 16 residues. The CDR3 DNA sequence: TGTGCCAGCAGCCAAGACCGGACAGGGGGCCGAACTGAATCCCGCTTT. This sequence encodes CASSQDRTGGRTESRF.

The chain couples TRBV2 to TRBJ2-4; D assignment may be TRBD1 or TRBD2 (6 bases each). The CDR3 totals 17 residues. Trimming took 0 bases from V and 2 from J, leaving 14 bases between them. Germline V gene sequence: CDR1 SNHLY, CDR2 FYNNEI. The CDR3 DNA sequence: TGTGCCAGCAGTGAAGCGCTTCTCCGGGGGCCCAAAAACATTCAGTACTTC. It translates to CASSEALLRGPKNIQYF.

The rearrangement uses TRBV15 and TRBJ2-3; TRBD2 aligns across 7 bases. The germline V gene has CDR1 LNHNV and CDR2 YYDKDF (reference sequence). The CDR3 loop spans 15 amino acids. V shed 7 bases, J shed 6 bases, and the junction held 13 bases outside the gene matches. CDR3 bases: TGTGCCACCAAGCGGGAAGGCAGGTCCCGGGATACGCAGTATTTT. Protein product: CATKREGRSRDTQYF.

This clonotype was seen ten or more times. J is TRBJ2-7 and V is TRBV2; a possible D gene is TRBD2 (5 bases). Trimming removed 6 bases at V and 0 bases at J, with 9 bases between. This CDR3 is 13 amino acids long. Germline V gives CDR1 SNHLY, CDR2 FYNNEI. The DNA of the CDR3 is TGTGCCAGCAGAGCCGGGATCTCCTACGAGCAGTACTTC. Encoded protein: CASRAGISYEQYF. Variable domain in full (rest from reference TRBV2 and TRBJ2-7): EPEVTQTPSHQVTQMGQEVILRCVPISNHLYFYWYRQILGQKVEFLVSFYNNEISEKSEIFDDQFSVERPDGSNFTLKIRSTKLEDSAMYFCASRAGISYEQYFGPGTRLTVT.

This chain links TRBV7-3 with TRBJ2-3; 7 bases are shared with TRBD2. J was trimmed by 1 base and V by 1 base; bases with no gene match: 2. CDR3 size: 15 residues. Germline CDR1 SGHTA, CDR2 FQGTGA. CDR3 in DNA: TGTGCCAGCAGCTTAAGTCTAGCGGGCACAGATACGCAGTATTTT. Translating it yields CASSLSLAGTDTQYF.

The V gene is TRBV29-1, the J gene TRBJ2-5; 10 bases line up with TRBD1. CDR3 length equals 11 residues. Germline V gene lookup returns CDR1 SQVTM and CDR2 ANQGSEA. Trimming removed 6 bases from V and 13 bases from J; junction bases left unmatched: 8. In nucleotides, the CDR3 is TGCAGCGTGGCTGGACAGGGGGATAGGTACTTC. Its translation is CSVAGQGDRYF.

This clonotype came up many times. The J gene is TRBJ2-7, the V gene TRBV6-2 or TRBV6-3, with D unresolved. This CDR3 is 13 amino acids long. Trimming pared 1 base from V and 3 bases from J, leaving 7 bases between. Germline assignment: CDR1 MNHEY and CDR2 SVGEGT. CDR3 in DNA: TGTGCCAGCAGTTACTTGGGCATCTACGAGCAGTACTTC. This gives the protein CASSYLGIYEQYF.

This clonotype was seen a few times. The chain employs TRBV5-1 and TRBJ1-4; 9 bases are a match to TRBD1. Germline V gives CDR1 SGHRS, CDR2 YFSETQ. The length of the CDR3 is 14 residues. Trimming at V came to 1 base and at J to 8 bases, leaving 3 bases not matched to a gene. The CDR3 DNA sequence: TGCGCCAGCAGCTTGAATGGACAGGGGGAAAAACTGTTTTTT. Translation gives CASSLNGQGEKLFF.

This clonotype was seen repeatedly, ten times or more. The genes are TRBV6-5 and TRBJ2-7; D possibly corresponds to TRBD1 (5 bases). This CDR3 region has 13 residues. V was clipped by 2 bases and J by 4 bases, with 9 bases between them. The germline V gene encodes CDR1 MNHEY and CDR2 SVGAGI. CDR3 amino acids: CASSYTQGYEQYF. CDR3 nucleotides: TGTGCCAGCAGTTACACGCAGGGATACGAGCAGTACTTC.

The gene calls are TRBV19 and TRBJ1-1; 9 bases align to TRBD1. Per the germline V gene, CDR1 is LNHDA and CDR2 is SQIVND (reference sequence). The CDR3 runs 15 residues. Unmatched junction bases numbered 12, after V lost 7 bases and J lost 6 bases. This CDR3 reads CASTQGTGIPSEAFF. As DNA, the CDR3 is TGTGCCAGTACCCAAGGGACAGGGATTCCTTCTGAAGCTTTCTTT.

The V gene is TRBV29-1, the J gene TRBJ2-1, with a possible D match to TRBD1 (6 bases). V was clipped by 0 bases and J by 3 bases, with 15 bases between them. Germline V gives CDR1 SQVTM, CDR2 ANQGSEA. The CDR3 contains 16 residues. CDR3 nucleotides: TGCAGCGTTGAAGAACAGGGCTCGCCCTACTACAATGAGCAGTTCTTC. This sequence encodes CSVEEQGSPYYNEQFF.

Notes on this clonotype: One base away lies a much larger clone, so this may be a sequencing read error. This sequence joins TRBV2 and TRBJ1-2; D is uncertain. The CDR3 length is 14 residues. Germline lookup yields CDR1 SNHLY and CDR2 FYNNEI. CDR3 in DNA: TGTGCCAGCAAAGATGGACGTTTTAACTATGACTACACCTTC. Translation: CASKDGRFNYDYTF.